One and the same sample provided the 15 T cell receptor beta chains below, sequenced in a study of T-cell reconstitution after alpha-beta-depleted transplantation in children. Their antigens remain unidentified. The study, taken as a whole, reports: When one year had passed after transplant, most T-cell counts and diversity came from newly produced T cells.

The authors prepared the TCRbeta library with unique molecular identifiers. TCRdb re-called the PCR reads through MiXCR, storing one row per CDR3 protein. The sample has approximately 300,000 distinct CDR3 sequences, roughly 7.8% seen once. Sequenced here: peripheral blood, sampled 360 days after TCRalphabeta/CD19-depleted stem cell transplant. All receptors come from a female patient between 2 and 15 years old who had a stem cell transplant for Fanconi anemia, so the T cells may come from the graft donor.

The sample holds many counts of this clonotype. The V gene is TRBV20-1, the J gene TRBJ1-5, with a weak D call TRBD1 (5 bases). Germline CDR1 is DFQATT and CDR2 is SNEGSKA (reference sequence). V shed 2 bases and J shed 0 bases, with 8 bases lying between them. The CDR3 has 14 amino acids. The CDR3: CSARSGISNQPQHF. The CDR3 DNA follows: TGCAGTGCTAGATCAGGGATTAGCAATCAGCCCCAGCATTTT.

This clonotype was detected many times. The chain joins TRBV4-1 to TRBJ2-5; 13 bases are a match to TRBD2. V lost 4 bases, J lost 5 bases, and 1 base stayed unmatched. The CDR3 has 14 amino acids. Looked up from germline, CDR1 is MGHRA and CDR2 is YSYEKL. CDR3 loop: CASSPGLAGETQYF. CDR3 nucleotides: TGCGCCAGCAGCCCGGGACTAGCGGGGGAGACCCAGTACTTC.

This clonotype was counted at least ten times. The V gene is TRBV12-3 or TRBV12-4, the J gene TRBJ1-1; D is possibly TRBD1 (6 bases). The CDR3 consists of 15 residues. Trimming removed 6 bases at V and 5 bases at J, with 19 bases between. The CDR3 loop reads CASSTQQGRGTEAFF. The CDR3 DNA sequence: TGTGCCAGCAGCACTCAACAGGGACGTGGGACTGAAGCTTTCTTT.

In its sample, this clonotype was seen many times. The J gene is TRBJ2-5, the V gene TRBV15; either TRBD1 or TRBD2 may fit D (5 bases each). With 1 base removed from V and 1 base from J, the gap between germline ends came to 16 bases. CDR1 is LNHNV and CDR2 is YYDKDF in the germline V gene (reference sequence). The CDR3 has 17 amino acids. CDR3 in amino acids: CATSRALRGRSQETQYF. The CDR3 DNA reads as TGTGCCACCAGCAGAGCATTGAGGGGTCGGAGCCAAGAGACCCAGTACTTC.

This clonotype was picked up a small number of times. V and J are TRBV6-5 and TRBJ1-6; possible D gene TRBD1, 5 bases. Germline CDR1 reads MNHEY; CDR2 reads SVGAGI. The CDR3 is 14 amino acids. Between the trimmed V and J ends, which lost 2 bases and 7 bases, there was a span of 9 bases. CDR3 nucleotides: TGTGCCAGCAGTTACAAGACAGACAATTCACCCCTCCACTTT. The encoded protein is CASSYKTDNSPLHF.

This clonotype has more than one count but fewer than ten. The chain uses TRBV25-1 and TRBJ1-1; D might be TRBD1 (5 bases). Trimming removed 3 bases at V and 4 bases at J, with 9 bases between. The CDR3 runs 13 residues. Looked up from germline, CDR1 is MGHDK and CDR2 is SYGVNS. The CDR3 protein is CASSEEGSTEAFF. CDR3 DNA sequence: TGTGCCAGCAGTGAGGAGGGGAGCACTGAAGCTTTCTTT.

This clonotype was picked up many times. The gene calls are TRBV29-1 and TRBJ2-7, with 9 positions matching TRBD2. The germline CDR1 and CDR2 sequences are SQVTM and ANQGSEA. CDR3 length: 16 residues. After removal of 6 bases from V and 3 bases from J, the junction contained 15 bases not matched to a gene. CDR3 protein: CSVKIVRTSERYEQYF. For the CDR3, the DNA is TGCAGCGTCAAAATCGTCCGGACTAGCGAGCGCTACGAGCAGTACTTC.

In this sample, this clonotype turned up a few times. The chain links TRBV7-9 to TRBJ1-1; a weak D match, TRBD1 (6 bases). The CDR3 spans 15 residues. Per germline, CDR1 SEHNR and CDR2 FQNEAQ (reference sequence). Trimming pared 5 bases from V and 1 base from J, leaving 14 bases between. CDR3 in DNA: TGTGCCAGCAGCCCTCCGGGACACCAGAACACTGAAGCTTTCTTT. Translating it yields CASSPPGHQNTEAFF.

There are many counts of this clonotype. The chain couples TRBV12-3 or TRBV12-4 to TRBJ2-6; D is possibly TRBD1 or TRBD2 (6 bases each). CDR3 length: 16 residues. Trimming took 3 bases from V and 3 from J, leaving 12 bases between them. The DNA for the CDR3 is TGTGCCAGCAGTTTGTGGGGGGCCGATGGGGCCAACGTCCTGACTTTC. It translates to CASSLWGADGANVLTF.

In this sample, this clonotype turned up many times. The genes are TRBV5-5 and TRBJ1-4; tentatively, D is TRBD1 (5 bases). This CDR3 has 13 amino acids. Deletions cut 1 base from V and 5 bases from J, with 6 bases between. CDR1 is SGHKS and CDR2 is YYEKEE in the germline V gene (reference sequence). CDR3 protein: CASSLWGNEKLFF. DNA for the CDR3: TGTGCCAGCAGCTTGTGGGGGAATGAAAAACTGTTTTTT.

This clonotype was seen ten or more times. V usage is TRBV29-1 and J usage is TRBJ1-1; D is possibly TRBD1 (5 bases). CDR1 is SQVTM and CDR2 is ANQGSEA in the germline V gene. This CDR3 region has 10 residues. The V end was cut by 3 bases, the J end by 8 bases, with 7 bases between. The chain's CDR3 is CSVDGGEAFF. The DNA of the CDR3 is TGCAGCGTTGACGGGGGAGAAGCTTTCTTT. Full variable domain (outside the CDR3, taken from reference TRBV29-1 and TRBJ1-1): SAVISQKPSRDICQRGTSLTIQCQVDSQVTMMFWYRQQPGQSLTLIATANQGSEATYESGFVIDKFPISRPNLTFSTLTVSNMSPEDSSIYLCSVDGGEAFFGQGTRLTVV.

V usage is TRBV30 and J usage is TRBJ2-7; TRBD2 aligns across 11 bases. The germline V gene encodes CDR1 GTSNPN and CDR2 SVGIG (reference sequence). Trimming cost V 7 bases and J 2 bases; bases outside gene matches: 7. The CDR3 length is 14 residues. In DNA, the CDR3 is TGTGCCTCATCCGGGACTAGCGGAGCCTACGAGCAGTACTTC. It yields the protein CASSGTSGAYEQYF.

This clonotype was observed at least ten times. The V call is TRBV20-1, the J call TRBJ2-7; 10 positions agree with TRBD2. Unmatched junction bases numbered 13, after V lost 4 bases and J lost 4 bases. This CDR3 is 16 amino acids long. From germline, CDR1 is DFQATT and CDR2 SNEGSKA (reference sequence). Here the CDR3 reads CSANPILAGKVYEQYF. In DNA form, the CDR3 reads TGCAGTGCTAACCCAATACTAGCGGGAAAGGTTTACGAGCAGTACTTC.

This clonotype was picked up a small number of times. The rearrangement joins TRBV3-1 to TRBJ2-2; D is unresolved. The CDR3 length is 13 residues. V was trimmed by 1 base and J by 4 bases, leaving 4 bases between them. Germline values: CDR1 LGHDT, CDR2 YNNKEL (reference sequence). This CDR3 reads CASSQAATGELFF. In nucleotides, the CDR3 is TGTGCCAGCAGCCAAGCGGCCACCGGGGAGCTGTTTTTT.

J is TRBJ2-7 and V is TRBV25-1; D may be TRBD1 or TRBD2 (6 bases each). Germline-derived CDR1 and CDR2 are MGHDK and SYGVNS. V was shortened by 2 bases and J by 3 bases, with 11 bases between the two germline ends. The CDR3 contains 14 residues. The DNA of the CDR3 is TGTGCCAGCAGTGAAGGAGGGGGGCGCTACGAGCAGTACTTC. It is translated as CASSEGGGRYEQYF.